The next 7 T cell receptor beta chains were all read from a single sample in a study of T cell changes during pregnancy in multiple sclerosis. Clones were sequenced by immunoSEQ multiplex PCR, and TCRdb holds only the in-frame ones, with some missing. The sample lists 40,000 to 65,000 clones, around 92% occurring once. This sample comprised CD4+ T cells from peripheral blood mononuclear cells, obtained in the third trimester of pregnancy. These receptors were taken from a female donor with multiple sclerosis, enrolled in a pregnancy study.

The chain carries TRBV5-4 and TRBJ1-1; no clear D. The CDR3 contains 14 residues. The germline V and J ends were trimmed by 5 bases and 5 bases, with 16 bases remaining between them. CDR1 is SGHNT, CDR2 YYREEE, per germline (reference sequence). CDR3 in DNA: TGTGCCAGCAGTCGAGGGATGGCGGAAACTGAAGCTTTCTTT. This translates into CASSRGMAETEAFF.

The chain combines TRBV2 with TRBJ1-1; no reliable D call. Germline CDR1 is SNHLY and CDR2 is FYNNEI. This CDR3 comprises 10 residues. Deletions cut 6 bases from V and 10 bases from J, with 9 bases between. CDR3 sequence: CASRQVAAFF. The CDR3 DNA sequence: TGTGCCAGCAGGCAGGTCGCAGCTTTCTTT.

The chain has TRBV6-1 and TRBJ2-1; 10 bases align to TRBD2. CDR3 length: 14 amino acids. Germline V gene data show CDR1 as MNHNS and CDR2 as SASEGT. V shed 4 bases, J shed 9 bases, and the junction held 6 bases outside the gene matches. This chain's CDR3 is CASSALAGVGEQFF. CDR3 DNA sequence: TGTGCCAGCAGTGCCCTAGCGGGAGTGGGTGAGCAGTTCTTC.

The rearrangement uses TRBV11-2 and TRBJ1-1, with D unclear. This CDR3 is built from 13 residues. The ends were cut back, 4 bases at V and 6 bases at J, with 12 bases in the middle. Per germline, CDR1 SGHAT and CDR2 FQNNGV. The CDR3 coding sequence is TGTGCCAGCAGCTCGGACTTCTCCCCTGAAGCTTTCTTT. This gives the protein CASSSDFSPEAFF.

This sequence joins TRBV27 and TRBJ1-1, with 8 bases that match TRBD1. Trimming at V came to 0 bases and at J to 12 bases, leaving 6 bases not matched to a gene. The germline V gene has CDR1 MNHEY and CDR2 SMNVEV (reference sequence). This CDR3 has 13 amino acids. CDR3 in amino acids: CASSLSWTGLTFF. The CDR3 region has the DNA TGTGCCAGCAGTTTATCCTGGACAGGGCTTACTTTCTTT.

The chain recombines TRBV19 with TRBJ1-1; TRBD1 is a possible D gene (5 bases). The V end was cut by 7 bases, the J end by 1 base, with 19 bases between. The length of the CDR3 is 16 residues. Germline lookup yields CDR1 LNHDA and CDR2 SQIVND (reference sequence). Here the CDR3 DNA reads TGTGCCAGTACCCCTCTGTTACGACAGAGGAACACTGAAGCTTTCTTT. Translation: CASTPLLRQRNTEAFF.

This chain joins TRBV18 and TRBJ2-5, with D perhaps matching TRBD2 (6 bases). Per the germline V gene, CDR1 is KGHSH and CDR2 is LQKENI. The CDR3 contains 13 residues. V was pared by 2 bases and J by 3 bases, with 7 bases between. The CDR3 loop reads CASSPSGEETQYF. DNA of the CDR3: TGTGCCAGCTCACCATCGGGAGAAGAGACCCAGTACTTC. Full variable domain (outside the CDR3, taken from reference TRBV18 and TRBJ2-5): NAGVMQNPRHLVRRRGQEARLRCSPMKGHSHVYWYRQLPEEGLKFMVYLQKENIIDESGMPKERFSAEFPKEGPSILRIQQVVRGDSAAYFCASSPSGEETQYFGPGTRLLVL.